These 25 T cell receptor beta chains were sequenced from one sample in a study of vaccination and CD4 T cells after COVID-19 (dated by TCRdb to between 2020 and 2023). Library preparation employed PCR. The sequencer listed for this sample is Illumina iSeq 100. At the Johns Hopkins FTIC core, DNA from the cultured CD4+ T cells underwent TCR sequencing with the Oncomine TCR Beta short-read assay. The raw public data were reprocessed by TCRdb itself: fastp quality trimming at Q25, MiXCR clonotype calling, in-frame beta chains only. When rows share a CDR3 protein, they turn into one entry using the most common DNA and genes. This sample has about 10,000 distinct CDR3 sequences in its table, and approximately 49% of those were observed once. Of the sample, around 8.5% is held by the ten largest clones. The antigens of these receptors remain unknown. Interpreted using the paper, the treatment or condition label stands for: approximately nine-day PBMC culture with coronavirus spike peptide pools or control peptides (ViraFEST assay).

Material: CD4+ T cells from blood, cultured in vitro. All receptors derive from a human donor who had recovered from COVID-19.

The chain couples TRBV19 to TRBJ2-7; perhaps TRBD1 as D (5 bases). Looked up from germline, CDR1 is LNHDA and CDR2 is SQIVND (reference sequence). The CDR3 is made up of 12 amino acids. V lost 4 bases, J lost 6 bases, and 10 bases lay in between. DNA for the CDR3: TGTGCCAGTAGTAAGGGGCTGGGCGAGCAGTACTTC. It codes for CASSKGLGEQYF.

V and J are TRBV19 and TRBJ2-5, with D perhaps matching TRBD2 (5 bases). Germline CDR1 reads LNHDA; CDR2 reads SQIVND (reference sequence). The CDR3 runs 15 residues. With 4 bases removed from V and 2 bases from J, the gap between germline ends came to 14 bases. The CDR3, as DNA: TGTGCCAGTAGTAACCCCCGGGGTACACAAGAGACCCAGTACTTC. Translated, it gives CASSNPRGTQETQYF.

The J gene is TRBJ1-5, the V gene TRBV5-8; D is perhaps TRBD1 (6 bases). V gave up 4 bases and J gave up 2 bases, with 10 bases separating them. CDR3 length: 14 residues. The germline CDR1 and CDR2 sequences are SGHTS and YDEGEE. The CDR3 sequence is CASSQGMGNQPQHF. The CDR3 nucleotides read TGTGCCAGCAGCCAGGGGATGGGCAATCAGCCCCAGCATTTT.

The chain is built from TRBV7-2 and TRBJ2-7; TRBD1 aligns across 7 bases. Trimming cost V 5 bases and J 9 bases; bases outside gene matches: 10. Germline V lookup: CDR1 SGHTA, CDR2 FQGNSA. CDR3 length equals 13 residues. The CDR3 coding sequence is TGTGCCAGCAGCCTAGATAGACAGGGCGGGCAGTACTTC. This gives the protein CASSLDRQGGQYF.

This clonotype showed up just once. The rearrangement uses TRBV25-1 and TRBJ2-1; D is uncertain. Germline assignment: CDR1 MGHDK and CDR2 SYGVNS. The length of the CDR3 is 15 residues. The V gene lost 1 base and the J gene lost 3 bases, with 10 bases spanning the gap. CDR3 protein: CASSESKSHYNEQFF. Written as DNA, the CDR3 is TGTGCCAGCAGTGAATCTAAATCCCACTACAATGAGCAGTTCTTC.

J is TRBJ2-5 and V is TRBV7-2; weak D call: TRBD1 (5 bases). V was pared by 4 bases and J by 5 bases, with 11 bases between. The CDR3 is made up of 13 amino acids. Germline CDR1 reads SGHTA; CDR2 reads FQGNSA. The CDR3, as DNA: TGTGCCAGCAGCTCGGACATGGAGGAGACCCAGTACTTC. Its translation: CASSSDMEETQYF.

This clonotype was seen more than once but under ten times. J is TRBJ1-1 and V is TRBV6-1, with unresolved D. Germline assignment: CDR1 MNHNS and CDR2 SASEGT. Trimming stripped 2 bases from V and 2 bases from J, with 6 bases between. This CDR3 contains 13 residues. CDR3: CASSELINTEAFF. In DNA form, the CDR3 reads TGTGCCAGCAGTGAACTGATCAACACTGAAGCTTTCTTT.

The V and J genes are TRBV27 and TRBJ1-1; no firm D call. This CDR3 is 14 amino acids long. Trimming removed 3 bases from V and 5 bases from J, with 13 bases in between. Germline values: CDR1 MNHEY, CDR2 SMNVEV (reference sequence). DNA for the CDR3: TGTGCCAGCAGTTTGGCACAGTCTGGGACTGAAGCTTTCTTT. It is translated as CASSLAQSGTEAFF.

In DNA, the CDR3 is TGTGCCAGCAGCTTGTTAGGCTCCGAGGCTTTCGAGCAGTACTTC. This sequence encodes CASSLLGSEAFEQYF. This sequence joins TRBV5-5 and TRBJ2-7; D is uncertain. The CDR3 spans 15 residues. Trimming pared 1 base from V and 6 bases from J, leaving 17 bases between. CDR1 and CDR2 from the germline V gene are SGHKS and YYEKEE (reference sequence).

J is TRBJ2-2 and V is TRBV4-2, with TRBD2 as a possible D gene (6 bases). Trimming took 1 base from V and 2 from J, leaving 14 bases between them. The germline CDR1 and CDR2 sequences are LGHNA and YNFKEQ. The CDR3 spans 17 residues. The CDR3 here is CASSQAWGLLNTGELFF. Here the CDR3 DNA reads TGTGCCAGCAGCCAAGCATGGGGACTCCTAAACACCGGGGAGCTGTTTTTT.

This chain links TRBV30 with TRBJ2-5; TRBD1 or TRBD2 may be the D gene (5 bases each). Germline V gene lookup returns CDR1 GTSNPN and CDR2 SVGIG (reference sequence). CDR3 length equals 14 residues. Trimming took 0 bases from V and 2 from J, leaving 10 bases between them. CDR3 DNA: TGTGCCTGGAGTGTGTCGGGGCTTCAAGAGACCCAGTACTTC. Its protein is CAWSVSGLQETQYF.

The chain links TRBV7-2 to TRBJ1-6, with D unresolved. The CDR3 runs to 14 residues. In germline, CDR1 is SGHTA, CDR2 FQGNSA. V was cut by 6 bases and J by 3 bases, with 9 bases left in between. The CDR3 DNA follows: TGTGCCAGCAGAGCGGCCGGCTATAATTCACCCCTCCACTTT. This sequence encodes CASRAAGYNSPLHF. Full variable domain (missing parts from reference TRBV7-2 and TRBJ1-6): GAGVSQSPSNKVTEKGKDVELRCDPISGHTALYWYRQSLGQGLEFLIYFQGNSAPDKSGLPSDRFSAERTGGSVSTLTIQRTQQEDSAVYLCASRAAGYNSPLHFGNGTRLTVT.

This chain's CDR3 is CASSYSNLEQFF. In nucleotides, the CDR3 is TGTGCCAGCAGTTACTCTAATCTTGAGCAGTTCTTC. The chain couples TRBV6-2 or TRBV6-3 to TRBJ2-1; D is ambiguous. The V end lost 0 bases, the J end lost 9 bases, and 6 bases lay between the germline ends. Germline CDR1 MNHEY, CDR2 SVGEGT. CDR3 size: 12 residues.

V usage is TRBV27 and J usage is TRBJ1-1; D perhaps matches TRBD1 (6 bases). Germline loops: CDR1 MNHEY, CDR2 SMNVEV (reference sequence). The CDR3 contains 14 residues. V shed 2 bases and J shed 6 bases, with 13 bases lying between them. CDR3 nucleotides: TGTGCCAGCAGTTTAGCCGGGGGGCTGGCTGAAGCTTTCTTT. This encodes CASSLAGGLAEAFF.

The table lists this clonotype with a few counts. The chain joins TRBV6-1 to TRBJ1-5, with 8 bases aligning to TRBD1. Trimming removed 6 bases from V and 4 bases from J; junction bases left unmatched: 8. Germline V CDR1 and CDR2: MNHNS, SASEGT. The CDR3 length is 15 residues. The CDR3 nucleotides are TGTGCCAGCAGCCAGGACAGGGCGGAAAATCAGCCCCAGCATTTT. Translation: CASSQDRAENQPQHF.

V and J are TRBV30 and TRBJ1-2, with D tentatively TRBD1 (6 bases). The germline V gene has CDR1 GTSNPN and CDR2 SVGIG (reference sequence). The length of the CDR3 is 13 residues. The V and J ends lost 0 bases and 6 bases respectively, with 11 bases between them. The CDR3 sequence is CAWSVGGANGYTF. In nucleotides, the CDR3 is TGTGCCTGGAGTGTTGGGGGGGCAAATGGCTACACCTTC.

This clonotype was seen a handful of times. CDR3 coding DNA: TGTGCCAGCAGCCCCGCCCCCAATCAGCCCCAGCATTTT. Translation: CASSPAPNQPQHF. This sequence joins TRBV7-2 and TRBJ1-5, with no clear D. CDR1 SGHTA and CDR2 FQGNSA come from the germline V gene. The V and J ends lost 5 bases and 3 bases respectively, with 8 bases between them. CDR3 length equals 13 residues.

V is TRBV21-1 and J is TRBJ2-2; TRBD2, the table's D call, lacks a check against the DNA. TRBV21-1 is reported as a pseudogene. The CDR3 totals 18 residues. The CDR3 loop reads CATPGRGGETYRPGELFF. Here the CDR3 DNA reads TGTGCCACCCCAGGGCGGGGGGGGGAGACTTACCGTCCCGGGGAGCTGTTTTTT.

J is TRBJ1-5 and V is TRBV2; unclear D gene. The CDR3 is 13 residues long. Trimming took 4 bases from V and 4 from J, leaving 8 bases between them. Germline CDR1 is SNHLY and CDR2 is FYNNEI. The CDR3: CASSGAINQPQHF. In DNA, the CDR3 is TGTGCCAGCAGTGGGGCGATTAATCAGCCCCAGCATTTT.

The chain recombines TRBV19 with TRBJ2-5; the D is unclear. Germline CDR1 LNHDA, CDR2 SQIVND (reference sequence). Trimming cost V 10 bases and J 4 bases, with 7 bases left between them. This CDR3 is 10 amino acids long. The CDR3: CAKCGETQYF. CDR3 in DNA: TGTGCCAAGTGTGGAGAGACCCAGTACTTC.

This clonotype came up a few times. The chain links TRBV6-1 to TRBJ1-6; D is ambiguous. Per germline, CDR1 MNHNS and CDR2 SASEGT. The CDR3 is 18 amino acids. V was trimmed by 6 bases and J by 3 bases, leaving 21 bases between them. CDR3 in DNA: TGTGCCAGCAGCGCCCTAGACCGTGGGAGCTTCTATAATTCACCCCTCCACTTT. Its translation: CASSALDRGSFYNSPLHF.

The genes are TRBV6-2 or TRBV6-3 and TRBJ2-7; TRBD2 agrees at 7 bases. V lost 1 base and J lost 3; bases outside the gene matches: 0. The CDR3 is made up of 13 amino acids. Germline V gene lookup returns CDR1 MNHEY and CDR2 SVGEGT. The CDR3 loop reads CASSYWGGYEQYF. CDR3 nucleotides: TGTGCCAGCAGTTACTGGGGGGGCTACGAGCAGTACTTC.

V gene TRBV10-2 combines with J gene TRBJ1-6, with D possibly TRBD1 on 5 matching bases. This CDR3 contains 14 residues. Looked up from germline, CDR1 is WSHSY and CDR2 is SAAADI. V gave up 3 bases and J gave up 8 bases, with 11 bases separating them. CDR3 in amino acids: CASSDKRGDSPLHF. DNA of the CDR3: TGCGCCAGCAGTGATAAACGGGGGGATTCACCCCTCCACTTT.

The sample holds a few counts of this clonotype. The rearrangement uses TRBV19 and TRBJ1-2, with D possibly TRBD1 on 6 matching bases. V shed 1 base and J shed 6 bases, with 15 bases lying between them. Germline loops: CDR1 LNHDA, CDR2 SQIVND (reference sequence). The length of the CDR3 is 15 residues. The CDR3 nucleotides are TGTGCCAGTAGTATAGGGTTACAGGGTCGGAATGGCTACACCTTC. It specifies CASSIGLQGRNGYTF.

The chain uses TRBV27 and TRBJ2-6, with D maybe TRBD1 (6 bases). The germline V gene has CDR1 MNHEY and CDR2 SMNVEV (reference sequence). The germline V and J ends were trimmed by 3 bases and 0 bases, with 15 bases remaining between them. The CDR3 runs to 18 residues. CDR3: CASSFYGTRGSGANVLTF. CDR3 sequence (DNA): TGTGCCAGCAGTTTCTACGGGACAAGGGGCTCTGGGGCCAACGTCCTGACTTTC.